This TCR beta chain was documented in a study of cytomegalovirus exposure and HLA in healthy donors. About this clone itself: The antigen remains undetermined.

Study outcomes and limitations: Previous analysis showed most TCR beta V segments were productive about 90% or about 30% of the time. TCR beta V- and J-gene trimming was later associated with a missense DCLRE1C variant. Common viral pathogens seemed, in a later analysis, to connect with several of the most significant clusters.

Germline assignment: CDR1 MNHEY and CDR2 SMNVEV (reference sequence). CDR3 length equals 11 residues. V lost 4 bases and J lost 8, with 7 bases in between. The primer mix had 60 Vbeta and 13 Jbeta primers. This table comes from immunoSEQ multiplex PCR, and its TCRdb copy is limited to in-frame clones, with some not included. The sample includes 90,000 to 120,000 clones, more than 65% of them seen just once. The clonotype originates from a woman aged 18-29 years in good health and CMV-seropositive. This chain connects TRBV27 to TRBJ2-3; D is unresolved. Sequencing was done on a sample of PBMCs. CDR3 sequence: CASSSIGTQYF. The CDR3 region has the DNA TGTGCCAGCAGTTCGATCGGTACGCAGTATTTT.